The 23 T cell receptor beta chains presented below share a single source sample, sequenced in a study of beta chain features in type 1 diabetes (dated by TCRdb to 2017 to 2018). The library was prepared using the immunoSEQ multiplex PCR assay. The entire isolated RNA was reverse transcribed using the High Capacity cDNA Reverse Transcription Kit, and thus expressed TCRB transcripts were sequenced. Held by TCRdb, this immuneACCESS table contains in-frame sequences only and omits some clones. Under half of the omission traces to an unresolved V gene where checked; the cause of the rest is unknown. This sample is represented by 130,000 to 150,000 clones; 6.9% of them were singletons. 1.4% of the sample comes from the top ten. The sequenced sample consisted of central memory CD4+ T cells from blood. Receptors originate from a woman aged 25 to 39 in good health.

This clone appeared a few times. The chain combines TRBV7-2 with TRBJ1-3; D gene ambiguous. Germline V gene sequence: CDR1 SGHTA, CDR2 FQGNSA. V lost 3 bases and J lost 6, with 9 bases in between. This CDR3 comprises 13 residues. Here the CDR3 DNA reads TGTGCCAGCAGCTTTGAGTCCGCAAACACCATATATTTT. It encodes CASSFESANTIYF.

This rearrangement joins TRBV10-3 to TRBJ1-1, with TRBD1 identical over 7 bases. Germline lookup yields CDR1 ENHRY and CDR2 SYGVKD. The V segment lost 7 bases and the J segment 3 bases; nucleotides outside the gene matches: 8. This CDR3 region has 14 residues. The CDR3 reads CAINRQGTDTEAFF. The CDR3 nucleotides are TGTGCCATCAACCGACAGGGTACGGACACTGAAGCTTTCTTT.

This clone has at least ten counts. The rearrangement joins TRBV6-1 to TRBJ2-5, with 7 bases aligning to TRBD1. With V trimmed by 4 bases and J by 1 base, 3 bases remained unmatched. Looked up from germline, CDR1 is MNHNS and CDR2 is SASEGT. This CDR3 has 14 residues. The CDR3 reads CASSAQGIQETQYF. CDR3 nucleotide sequence: TGTGCCAGCAGTGCACAGGGGATCCAAGAGACCCAGTACTTC.

The CDR3 sequence: CATSRQSGRVEEQYF. CDR3 sequence (DNA): TGTGCCACCAGCAGACAAAGCGGGAGGGTGGAAGAGCAGTACTTC. The chain recombines TRBV15 with TRBJ2-7, with 10 positions matching TRBD2. In germline, CDR1 is LNHNV, CDR2 YYDKDF (reference sequence). Trimming removed 2 bases from V and 7 bases from J; junction bases left unmatched: 8. The CDR3 length is 15 residues. Full variable domain (rest looked up from reference TRBV15 and TRBJ2-7): DAMVIQNPRYQVTQFGKPVTLSCSQTLNHNVMYWYQQKSSQAPKLLFHYYDKDFNNEADTPDNFQSRRPNTSFCFLDIRSPGLGDTAMYLCATSRQSGRVEEQYFGPGTRLTVT.

This clone appeared a single time. Mismatch with germline at one junction end may stem from a read error. This sequence joins TRBV7-9 and TRBJ2-7, with 14 bases fitting TRBD2. Germline V gives CDR1 SEHNR, CDR2 FQNEAQ (reference sequence). This CDR3 has 17 amino acids. CDR3 nucleotides: TGCGCCAGCAGCCAGGGACTAGCGGGAGTTGTCCCCTACGAGCAGTACTTC. Encoded protein: CASSQGLAGVVPYEQYF.

The chain is built from TRBV2 and TRBJ1-4, with D perhaps matching TRBD1 (6 bases). The CDR3 contains 15 residues. Per the germline V gene, CDR1 is SNHLY and CDR2 is FYNNEI. Trimming left V 6 bases short and J 0 bases short, with 11 bases between. CDR3 sequence (DNA): TGTGCCAGCAGCGGACAGACTGCAACTAATGAAAAACTGTTTTTT. Protein sequence: CASSGQTATNEKLFF.

This clone was counted ten times or more. The CDR3 spells CASSPVLAGQETQYF. The CDR3 coding sequence is TGTGCCAGCAGCCCCGTCTTGGCGGGTCAAGAGACCCAGTACTTC. The chain combines TRBV13 with TRBJ2-5, with D possibly matching TRBD2 (5 bases). V was clipped by 5 bases and J by 2 bases, with 15 bases between them. CDR3 length equals 15 residues. Germline CDR1 PRHDT, CDR2 FYEKMQ (reference sequence).

V is TRBV7-3 and J is TRBJ2-1; TRBD2 aligns across 9 bases. Germline values: CDR1 SGHTA, CDR2 FQGTGA. The V and J ends lost 6 bases and 7 bases, in that order; junction bases with no gene match: 10. The length of the CDR3 is 15 residues. The CDR3 DNA reads as TGTGCCAGCAGTTCAGATAGCGGGAGAGGTAATGAGCAGTTCTTC. It is translated as CASSSDSGRGNEQFF.

A few counts support this clone. This chain uses TRBV4-1 with TRBJ1-2; maybe TRBD1 (5 bases). From germline, CDR1 is MGHRA and CDR2 YSYEKL. V gave up 0 bases and J gave up 6 bases, with 11 bases separating them. CDR3 length: 14 amino acids. The chain's CDR3 is CASSQDKGTHGYTF. CDR3 nucleotide sequence: TGCGCCAGCAGCCAAGATAAGGGGACTCATGGCTACACCTTC.

This clone was seen only a few times. The chain couples TRBV7-9 to TRBJ2-7; 7 bases match TRBD2. The junction had 8 bases not matched to a gene; V was cut back by 6 bases and J by 0 bases. This CDR3 contains 15 residues. Germline lookup yields CDR1 SEHNR and CDR2 FQNEAQ (reference sequence). As DNA, the CDR3 is TGTGCCAGCAGTTCTCTAGCGGTCAACTCCTACGAGCAGTACTTC. This codes for CASSSLAVNSYEQYF.

This clone turned up a few times. The chain has TRBV28 and TRBJ1-1; TRBD1 is a possible D gene (5 bases). The germline gives CDR1 MDHEN, CDR2 SYDVKM. V lost 5 bases and J 5 bases, leaving 15 bases between the germline ends. The CDR3 is made up of 14 amino acids. The CDR3 coding sequence is TGTGCCAGCAGTCGGCCCAATCGGGGGACTGAAGCTTTCTTT. Amino acid sequence: CASSRPNRGTEAFF.

This clone was found a few times. The gene calls are TRBV9 and TRBJ1-2; 9 nucleotides agree with TRBD1. V dropped 3 bases and J dropped 9; count of bases not matched to a gene: 6. The CDR3 contains 13 residues. The V gene's germline CDR1 is SGDLS and CDR2 YYNGEE. The CDR3 sequence: CASSAGQGKSYTF. In DNA form, the CDR3 reads TGTGCCAGCAGCGCCGGACAGGGGAAGAGCTACACCTTC.

V gene TRBV4-2 combines with J gene TRBJ2-3, with TRBD2 identical over 13 bases. Germline V gene sequence: CDR1 LGHNA, CDR2 YNFKEQ. The CDR3 has 20 residues. Trimming cost V 1 base and J 0 bases; bases outside gene matches: 10. The chain's CDR3 is CASSQVPGGGLAGSTDTQYF. CDR3 coding DNA: TGTGCCAGCAGCCAAGTCCCTGGAGGGGGACTAGCGGGGAGCACAGATACGCAGTATTTT.

This clone came up a few times. The chain is built from TRBV11-2 and TRBJ2-1, with D maybe TRBD1 (5 bases). Germline-derived CDR1 and CDR2 are SGHAT and FQNNGV. V was shortened by 4 bases and J by 6 bases, with 16 bases between the two germline ends. The CDR3 runs to 15 residues. In DNA form, the CDR3 reads TGTGCCAGCAGCTGGGGCGGACAAGCTGGCAATGAGCAGTTCTTC. As protein: CASSWGGQAGNEQFF.

The chain is built from TRBV7-2 and TRBJ1-1; D ambiguous. Trimming took off 2 bases at V and 8 bases at J, with 9 bases between the two ends. The CDR3 runs 12 residues. Germline CDR1 and CDR2: SGHTA and FQGNSA. The CDR3 bases are TGTGCCAGCAGCTTATACGGGGTCGAAGCTTTCTTT. Protein sequence: CASSLYGVEAFF.

In this sample, this clone turned up a few times. The CDR3 reads CASNNPGTDFEAFF. In DNA form, the CDR3 reads TGTGCCAGCAATAATCCCGGGACAGACTTTGAAGCTTTCTTT. This chain joins TRBV6-1 and TRBJ1-1; 7 nucleotides align to TRBD1. Germline CDR1 is MNHNS and CDR2 is SASEGT. The CDR3 loop spans 14 amino acids. Germline trimming cut 7 bases from V and 7 bases from J; bases unmatched to any gene: 12.

Here the CDR3 DNA reads TGTGCCAGCATGAGCGGGAGTAACAATGAGCAGTTCTTC. It yields the protein CASMSGSNNEQFF. The V gene is TRBV2, the J gene TRBJ2-1; 8 bases fit TRBD2. Germline V gene sequence: CDR1 SNHLY, CDR2 FYNNEI. CDR3 length equals 13 residues. V gave up 7 bases and J gave up 5 bases; unmatched junction bases: 4.

This chain links TRBV4-2 with TRBJ1-5, with TRBD1 identical over 8 bases. This CDR3 spans 14 amino acids. Germline V lookup: CDR1 LGHNA, CDR2 YNFKEQ. V trimming: 4 bases; J trimming: 9 bases; junction bases outside the gene matches: 8. In nucleotides, the CDR3 is TGTGCCAGCAGCCCCGGACAGGGATTCGGGCCCCAGCATTTT. It encodes CASSPGQGFGPQHF.

This clone has a count of ten or more. The V call is TRBV7-9, the J call TRBJ1-2; TRBD1 matches 9 bases. This CDR3 has 14 residues. The germline V gene encodes CDR1 SEHNR and CDR2 FQNEAQ (reference sequence). With 5 bases clipped from V and 6 bases from J, the junction kept 7 bases outside the gene matches. CDR3 protein: CASSKGQGQDGYTF. The CDR3 nucleotides read TGTGCCAGCAGCAAGGGACAGGGTCAGGATGGCTACACCTTC.

The genes are TRBV4-2 and TRBJ2-4; D perhaps matches TRBD1 (6 bases). The CDR3 is 18 amino acids. Germline CDR1 reads LGHNA; CDR2 reads YNFKEQ. The V and J ends lost 3 bases and 1 base respectively, with 19 bases between them. The CDR3 coding sequence is TGTGCCAGCAGCCAGCGTCGTAGGGACCAGGGGGCCAAAAACATTCAGTACTTC. Protein sequence: CASSQRRRDQGAKNIQYF.

The chain has TRBV10-3 and TRBJ2-5; 13 bases map to TRBD2. The DNA end is more similar to TRBJ2-7, so the J call may be wrong. The CDR3 has 16 residues. Germline CDR1 reads ENHRY; CDR2 reads SYGVKD. CDR3 protein: CAISGTSGSLIREQYF. In DNA, the CDR3 is TGTGCCATCAGTGGGACTAGCGGGAGCCTCATTCGCGAGCAGTACTTC.

This clone has just a few counts. This chain joins TRBV18 and TRBJ1-2; TRBD1 aligns across 7 bases. Germline trimming cut 4 bases from V and 13 bases from J; bases unmatched to any gene: 12. Germline assignment: CDR1 KGHSH and CDR2 LQKENI. The CDR3 sequence is 13 residues long. The CDR3 is CASSLGQDLDPTF. The CDR3 DNA reads TGTGCCAGCTCACTCGGACAGGACCTAGACCCCACCTTC. The complete variable domain, with remaining parts taken from reference TRBV18 and TRBJ1-2, reads NAGVMQNPRHLVRRRGQEARLRCSPMKGHSHVYWYRQLPEEGLKFMVYLQKENIIDESGMPKERFSAEFPKEGPSILRIQQVVRGDSAAYFCASSLGQDLDPTFGSGTRLTVV.

This clone came up a few times. The V and J genes are TRBV7-8 and TRBJ2-7, with a possible D match to TRBD2 (5 bases). Trimming removed 8 bases from V and 3 bases from J, with 17 bases in between. Germline CDR1 is SGHVS and CDR2 is FQNEAQ. This CDR3 contains 14 residues. The CDR3 coding sequence is TGTGCCAGCCGAGAGGGCGGGCGGTACTACGAGCAGTACTTC. This translates into CASREGGRYYEQYF.